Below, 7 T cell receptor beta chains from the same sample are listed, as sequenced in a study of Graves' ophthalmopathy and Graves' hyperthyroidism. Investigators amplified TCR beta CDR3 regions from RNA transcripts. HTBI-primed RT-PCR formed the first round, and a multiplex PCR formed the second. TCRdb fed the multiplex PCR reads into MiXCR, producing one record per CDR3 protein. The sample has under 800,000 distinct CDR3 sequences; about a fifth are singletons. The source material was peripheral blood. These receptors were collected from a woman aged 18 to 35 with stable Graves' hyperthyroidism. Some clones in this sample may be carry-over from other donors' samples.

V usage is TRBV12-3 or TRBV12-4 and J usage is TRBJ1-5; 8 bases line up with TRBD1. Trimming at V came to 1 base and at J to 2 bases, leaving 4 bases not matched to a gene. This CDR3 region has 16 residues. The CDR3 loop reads CASSLVTTGGNQPQHF. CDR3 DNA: TGTGCCAGCAGTTTAGTTACGACAGGGGGCAATCAGCCCCAGCATTTT.

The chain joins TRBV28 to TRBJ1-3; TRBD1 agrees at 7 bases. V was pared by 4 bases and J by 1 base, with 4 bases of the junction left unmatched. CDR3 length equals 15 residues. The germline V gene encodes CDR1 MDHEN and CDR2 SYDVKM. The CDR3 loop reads CASSWTGRSGNTIYF. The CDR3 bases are TGTGCCAGCAGTTGGACAGGTCGATCTGGAAACACCATATATTTT.

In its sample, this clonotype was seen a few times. The CDR3 sequence is CASFFGTSSYQETQYF. The CDR3 region has the DNA TGTGCCAGCTTCTTCGGGACTAGCAGTTACCAAGAGACCCAGTACTTC. The chain couples TRBV12-3 or TRBV12-4 to TRBJ2-5; TRBD2 matches 9 bases. CDR3 length equals 16 residues. J gave up 0 bases and V 8 bases, and 10 bases lay outside the gene matches.

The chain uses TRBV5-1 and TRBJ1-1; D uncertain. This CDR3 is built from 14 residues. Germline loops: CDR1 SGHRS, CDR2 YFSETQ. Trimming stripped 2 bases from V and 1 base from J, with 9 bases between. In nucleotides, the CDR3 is TGCGCCAGCAGCTTACACGACGGGAACACTGAAGCTTTCTTT. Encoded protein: CASSLHDGNTEAFF.

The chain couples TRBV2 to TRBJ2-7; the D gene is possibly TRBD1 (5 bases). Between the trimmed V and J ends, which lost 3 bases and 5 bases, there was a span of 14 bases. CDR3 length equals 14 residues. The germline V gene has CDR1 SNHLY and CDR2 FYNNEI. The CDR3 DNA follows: TGTGCCAGCAGTGACCAACCTTGGGGCGACGAGCAGTACTTC. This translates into CASSDQPWGDEQYF.

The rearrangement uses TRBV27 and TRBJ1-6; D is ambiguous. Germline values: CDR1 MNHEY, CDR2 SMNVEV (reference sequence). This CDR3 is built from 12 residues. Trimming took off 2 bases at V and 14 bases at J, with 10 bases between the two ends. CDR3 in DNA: TGTGCCAGCAGTTTACTCGGAGGCACCCTCCACTTT. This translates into CASSLLGGTLHF.

Written as DNA, the CDR3 is TGTGCCAGCAGACTTGGATGGAAGTCCGATGAAGCTTTCTTT. It codes for CASRLGWKSDEAFF. The chain employs TRBV14 and TRBJ1-1, with D unclear. The CDR3 has 14 residues. Per germline, CDR1 SGHDN and CDR2 FVKESK. V lost 6 bases to trimming and J lost 7 bases, with 18 bases between them.